The present entry profiles one TCR beta chain with its context. With 60 Vbeta and 13 Jbeta primers, the PCR was carried out. Produced via immunoSEQ multiplex PCR; TCRdb's table is partial and in-frame only. The profile shows about 98,000 clones, around two thirds of them singletons. These data come from a study of cytomegalovirus exposure and HLA in healthy donors. Germline V lookup: CDR1 SQVTM, CDR2 ANQGSEA. The length of the CDR3 is 12 residues. V shed 4 bases and J shed 8 bases, with 11 bases lying between them. V is TRBV29-1 and J is TRBJ1-4, with D possibly matching TRBD1 (5 bases). Sequenced input: PBMCs. This receptor was obtained from a male donor in good health and CMV-seronegative. The CDR3 bases are TGCAGCGTTGGGGGCAGTGGCGAAAAACTGTTTTTT. Protein sequence: CSVGGSGEKLFF. Using reference TRBV29-1 and TRBJ1-4 for the parts outside the CDR3, the full variable domain is SAVISQKPSRDICQRGTSLTIQCQVDSQVTMMFWYRQQPGQSLTLIATANQGSEATYESGFVIDKFPISRPNLTFSTLTVSNMSPEDSSIYLCSVGGSGEKLFFGSGTQLSVL.